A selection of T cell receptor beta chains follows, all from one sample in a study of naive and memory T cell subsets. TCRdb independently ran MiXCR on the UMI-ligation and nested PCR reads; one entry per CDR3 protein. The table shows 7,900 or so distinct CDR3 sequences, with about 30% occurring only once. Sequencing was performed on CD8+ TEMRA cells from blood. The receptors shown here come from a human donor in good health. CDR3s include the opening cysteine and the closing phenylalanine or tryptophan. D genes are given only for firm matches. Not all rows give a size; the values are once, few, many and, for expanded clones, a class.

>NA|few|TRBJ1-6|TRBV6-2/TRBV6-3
CATVGSYNSPLHF
TGTGCTACGGTGGGCTCCTATAATTCACCCCTCCACTTT
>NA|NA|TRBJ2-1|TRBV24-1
CATSKPGYNEQFF
TGTGCCACTTCTAAGCCAGGTTACAATGAGCAGTTCTTC
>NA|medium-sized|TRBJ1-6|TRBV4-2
CASSRENSPLHF
TGTGCCAGCAGCCGAGAAAATTCACCCCTCCACTTT
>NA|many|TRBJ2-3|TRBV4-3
CASSQGVAQYF
TGCGCCAGCAGCCAGGGGGTTGCGCAGTATTTT
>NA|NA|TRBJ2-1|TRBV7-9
CASSLVEGGQGEQFF
TGTGCCAGCAGCTTAGTTGAGGGAGGCCAGGGTGAGCAGTTCTTC
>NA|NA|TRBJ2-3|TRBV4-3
CASSRVQGDTQYF
TGCGCCAGCAGCCGAGTGCAGGGTGATACGCAGTATTTT
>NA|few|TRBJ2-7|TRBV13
CASSLAPDGSYEQYF
TGTGCCAGCAGCTTAGCGCCCGATGGTAGCTACGAGCAGTACTTC
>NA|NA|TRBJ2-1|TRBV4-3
CASSQDRGDDEQFF
TGCGCCAGCAGCCAAGATAGAGGGGACGATGAGCAGTTCTTC
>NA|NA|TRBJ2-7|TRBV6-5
CASSAQGAYEQYF
TGTGCCAGCAGCGCACAGGGTGCCTACGAGCAGTACTTC
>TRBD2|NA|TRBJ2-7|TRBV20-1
CSARGGNSGRSSYEQYF
TGCAGTGCTAGAGGGGGAAATAGCGGGAGAAGCTCCTACGAGCAGTACTTC
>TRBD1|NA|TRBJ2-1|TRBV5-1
CASSLGGTGMGEQFF
TGCGCCAGCAGCTTGGGTGGGACAGGGATGGGTGAGCAGTTCTTC